This T cell receptor (beta chain) was captured by sequencing in a study of beta chain features in type 1 diabetes. Germline V gives CDR1 MGHRA, CDR2 YSYEKL. Trimming removed 3 bases at V and 4 bases at J, with 13 bases between. The CDR3 is 14 amino acids. Points from the study as a whole: Compared with healthy donors, patients appeared to share more similar naive, central memory and regulatory TCRB repertoires.

Using CD45RO/CCR7/CD25/CD127/CD95/CD27, CD4+ naive, central memory, regulatory and stem cell-like memory cells were sorted. Each sorted population was over 98% pure. Every bit of the isolated RNA underwent reverse transcription, so sequencing read expressed TCRB transcripts. Repertoires were generated with immunoSEQ multiplex PCR, while TCRdb's copy carries only in-frame clones and drops some. The table lists hundreds of thousands of clones, roughly 16% of them singletons. As regards this clone: Its antigen remains unknown.

Sequenced sample: naive CD4+ T cells from blood. The chain uses TRBV4-1 and TRBJ2-7; D perhaps matches TRBD1 (5 bases). This sequence originates from a man aged 18 to 29 in good health. The CDR3 here is CASSHGTGVYEQYF. As DNA, the CDR3 is TGCGCCAGCAGCCATGGTACAGGTGTGTACGAGCAGTACTTC.